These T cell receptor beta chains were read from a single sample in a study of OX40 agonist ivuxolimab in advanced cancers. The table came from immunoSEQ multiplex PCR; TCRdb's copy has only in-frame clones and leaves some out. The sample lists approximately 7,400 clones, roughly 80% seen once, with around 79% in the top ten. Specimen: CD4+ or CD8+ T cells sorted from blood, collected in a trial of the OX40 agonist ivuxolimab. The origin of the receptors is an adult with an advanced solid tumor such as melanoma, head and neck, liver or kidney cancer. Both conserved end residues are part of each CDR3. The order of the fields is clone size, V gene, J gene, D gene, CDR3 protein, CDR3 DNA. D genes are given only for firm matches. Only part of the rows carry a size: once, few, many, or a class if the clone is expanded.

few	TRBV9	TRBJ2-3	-	CASSDAGGTDTQYF	TGTGCCAGCAGCGACGCCGGGGGCACAGATACGCAGTATTTT
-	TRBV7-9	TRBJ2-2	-	CASSFTGGNTGELFF	TGTGCCAGCAGCTTCACCGGGGGGAACACCGGGGAGCTGTTTTTT
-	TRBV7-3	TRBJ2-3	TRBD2	CASSPRAGGVDTQYF	TGTGCCAGCAGCCCGAGAGCGGGGGGCGTAGATACGCAGTATTTT
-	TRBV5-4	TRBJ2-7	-	CASSLVGTTMGQYF	TGTGCCAGCAGCTTGGTAGGAACTACGATGGGGCAGTACTTC
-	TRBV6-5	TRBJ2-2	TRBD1	CASSGRTGTGELFF	TGTGCCAGCAGTGGACGGACAGGGACCGGGGAGCTGTTTTTT
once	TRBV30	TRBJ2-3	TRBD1	CAWRGTGASTDTQYF	TGTGCCTGGAGGGGGACAGGGGCTAGCACAGATACGCAGTATTTT
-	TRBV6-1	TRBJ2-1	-	CASSERGVASAVEQFF	TGTGCCAGCAGTGAAAGGGGGGTTGCTAGCGCGGTTGAGCAGTTCTTC
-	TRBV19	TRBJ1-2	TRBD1	CASSLQGAEGYTF	TGTGCCAGTAGCCTACAGGGGGCAGAGGGCTACACCTTC
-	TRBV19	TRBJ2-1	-	CASTNGGYNEQFF	TGTGCCAGTACAAACGGGGGTTACAATGAGCAGTTCTTC
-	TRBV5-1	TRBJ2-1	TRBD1	CASSTDRGNEQFF	TGCGCCAGCAGCACGGACAGGGGTAATGAGCAGTTCTTC
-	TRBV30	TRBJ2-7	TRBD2	CATSSGGDDEQYF	TGTGCCACCTCTAGCGGGGGAGACGACGAGCAGTACTTC
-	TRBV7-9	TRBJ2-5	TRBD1	CASSLVGTGLLQETQYF	TGTGCCAGCAGCTTAGTTGGGACAGGGTTATTACAAGAGACCCAGTACTTC
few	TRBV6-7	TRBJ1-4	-	CASSWDEF	TGTGCCAGCAGTTGGGACGAGTTT
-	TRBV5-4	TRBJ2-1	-	CASSLDYNEQFF	TGTGCCAGCAGCTTGGACTACAATGAGCAGTTCTTC
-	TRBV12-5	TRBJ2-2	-	CASGWSLTGSVNTGELFF	TGTGCTAGTGGTTGGAGTCTTACAGGGTCGGTGAACACCGGGGAGCTGTTTTTT
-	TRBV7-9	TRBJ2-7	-	CASTLGGVEQYF	TGTGCCAGCACCCTGGGTGGGGTCGAGCAGTACTTC
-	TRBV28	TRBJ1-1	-	CASSYTEAWTEAFF	TGTGCCAGCAGTTACACGGAGGCATGGACTGAAGCTTTCTTT
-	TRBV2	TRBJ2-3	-	CASVWGDTQYF	TGTGCCAGCGTTTGGGGGGATACGCAGTATTTT
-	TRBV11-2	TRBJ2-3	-	CASSSEGPQYF	TGTGCCAGCAGCTCGGAGGGTCCGCAGTATTTT
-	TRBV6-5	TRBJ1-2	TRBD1	CASSYGTGVGYTF	TGTGCCAGCAGTTACGGGACAGGGGTTGGCTACACCTTC
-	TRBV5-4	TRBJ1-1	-	CASSLGSNTEAFF	TGTGCCAGCAGTTTAGGATCGAACACTGAAGCTTTCTTT
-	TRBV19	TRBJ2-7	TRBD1	CASSTGTGGSYEQYF	TGTGCCAGTAGTACCGGGACAGGGGGCTCGTACGAGCAGTACTTC
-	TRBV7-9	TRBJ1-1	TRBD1	CASSPVAGTGMGNTEAFF	TGTGCCAGCAGCCCCGTAGCCGGGACAGGGATGGGCAACACTGAAGCTTTCTTT
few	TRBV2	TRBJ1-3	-	CASSELFLGSGNTIYF	TGTGCCAGCAGTGAGCTTTTCCTAGGCTCTGGAAACACCATATATTTT
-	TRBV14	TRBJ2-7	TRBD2	CASSQEGLAGGYYEQYF	TGTGCCAGCAGCCAAGAAGGTCTAGCGGGGGGTTACTACGAGCAGTACTTC
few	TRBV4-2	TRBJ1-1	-	CASSQERAGTEAFF	TGTGCCAGCAGCCAAGAGCGGGCAGGCACTGAAGCTTTCTTT
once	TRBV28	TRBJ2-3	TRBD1	CASSLDRGQTDTQYF	TGTGCCAGCAGTTTAGACAGGGGGCAGACAGATACGCAGTATTTT
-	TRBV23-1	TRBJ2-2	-	CASSIEGIVTGELFF	TGCGCCAGCAGTATAGAGGGAATTGTCACCGGGGAGCTGTTTTTT
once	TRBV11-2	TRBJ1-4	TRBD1	CASSLTGTGYGEKLFF	TGTGCCAGCAGCTTAACCGGGACAGGGTATGGGGAAAAACTGTTTTTT
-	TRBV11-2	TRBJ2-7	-	CASSLAGGPTYEQYF	TGTGCCAGCAGCTTAGCCGGGGGACCAACCTACGAGCAGTACTTC
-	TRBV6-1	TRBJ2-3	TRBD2	CASAARGDTDTQYF	TGTGCCAGCGCGGCGCGGGGGGACACAGATACGCAGTATTTT
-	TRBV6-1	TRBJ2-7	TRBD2	CASSEAPSGSYEQYF	TGTGCCAGCAGTGAAGCGCCTAGCGGCTCCTACGAGCAGTACTTC
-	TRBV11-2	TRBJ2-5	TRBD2	CASSLGLAPAETQYF	TGTGCCAGCAGCTTAGGACTAGCACCCGCAGAGACCCAGTACTTC
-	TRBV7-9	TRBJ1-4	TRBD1	CASKAGGTNEKLFF	TGTGCCAGCAAAGCAGGGGGCACTAATGAAAAACTGTTTTTT
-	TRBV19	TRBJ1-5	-	CASSIGLGGSNQPQHF	TGTGCCAGTAGTATAGGTTTAGGCGGTAGCAATCAGCCCCAGCATTTT
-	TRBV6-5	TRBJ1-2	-	CASSYSDSAHYGYTF	TGTGCCAGCAGTTACTCTGACAGCGCCCACTATGGCTACACCTTC
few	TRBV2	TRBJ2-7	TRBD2	CASSGGGTSLYEQYF	TGTGCCAGCAGTGGAGGGGGGACTAGCTTATACGAGCAGTACTTC
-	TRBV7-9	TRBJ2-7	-	CACEGSGAYEQYF	TGTGCCTGCGAGGGTTCCGGGGCCTACGAGCAGTACTTC
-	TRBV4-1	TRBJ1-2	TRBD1	CASSQDRSYYGYTF	TGCGCCAGCAGCCAGGACAGGTCCTACTATGGCTACACCTTC